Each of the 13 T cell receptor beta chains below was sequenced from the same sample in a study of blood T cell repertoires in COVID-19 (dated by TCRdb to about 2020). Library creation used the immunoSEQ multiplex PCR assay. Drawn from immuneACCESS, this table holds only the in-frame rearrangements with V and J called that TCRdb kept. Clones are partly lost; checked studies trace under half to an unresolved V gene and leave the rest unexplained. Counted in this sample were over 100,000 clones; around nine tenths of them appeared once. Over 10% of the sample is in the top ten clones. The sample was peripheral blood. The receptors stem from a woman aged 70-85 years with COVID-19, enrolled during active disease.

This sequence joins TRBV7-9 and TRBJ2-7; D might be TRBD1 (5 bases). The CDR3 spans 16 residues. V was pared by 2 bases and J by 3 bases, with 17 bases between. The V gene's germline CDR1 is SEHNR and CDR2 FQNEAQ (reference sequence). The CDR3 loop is CASSLYLGAGNYEQYF. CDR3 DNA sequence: TGTGCCAGCAGCTTATATTTAGGTGCAGGGAACTACGAGCAGTACTTC.

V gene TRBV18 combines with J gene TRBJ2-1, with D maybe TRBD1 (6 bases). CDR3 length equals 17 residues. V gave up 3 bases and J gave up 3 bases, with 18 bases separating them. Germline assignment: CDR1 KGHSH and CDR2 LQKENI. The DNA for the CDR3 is TGTGCCAGCTCACCTACCACGGGTGAGGGGGTCTACAATGAGCAGTTCTTC. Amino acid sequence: CASSPTTGEGVYNEQFF.

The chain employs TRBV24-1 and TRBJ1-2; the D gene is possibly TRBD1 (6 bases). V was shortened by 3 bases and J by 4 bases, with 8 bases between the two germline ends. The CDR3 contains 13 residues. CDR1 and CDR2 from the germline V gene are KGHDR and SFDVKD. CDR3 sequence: CATSDRDTYGYTF. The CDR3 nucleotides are TGTGCCACCAGTGATAGGGACACCTATGGCTACACCTTC.

CDR3 amino acids: CASSLWPGETQYF. The CDR3 DNA is TGCGCCAGCAGCTTGTGGCCAGGGGAGACCCAGTACTTC. The J gene is TRBJ2-5, the V gene TRBV5-1; D might be TRBD1 (5 bases). The V gene lost 1 base and the J gene lost 5 bases, with 9 bases spanning the gap. Germline lookup yields CDR1 SGHRS and CDR2 YFSETQ. The CDR3 extends over 13 amino acids.

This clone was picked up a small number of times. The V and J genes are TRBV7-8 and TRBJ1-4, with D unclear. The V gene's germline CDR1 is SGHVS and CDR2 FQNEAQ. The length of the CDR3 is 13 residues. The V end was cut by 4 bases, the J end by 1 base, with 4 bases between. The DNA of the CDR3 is TGTGCCAGCAGCTCCCGAACTAATGAAAAACTGTTTTTT. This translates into CASSSRTNEKLFF.

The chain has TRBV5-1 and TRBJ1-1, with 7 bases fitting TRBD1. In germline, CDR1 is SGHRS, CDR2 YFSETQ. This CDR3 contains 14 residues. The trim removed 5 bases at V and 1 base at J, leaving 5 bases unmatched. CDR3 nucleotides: TGCGCCAGCAGGACAGGGACTCAGAACACTGAAGCTTTCTTT. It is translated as CASRTGTQNTEAFF. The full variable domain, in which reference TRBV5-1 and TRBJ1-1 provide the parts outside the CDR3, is KAGVTQTPRYLIKTRGQQVTLSCSPISGHRSVSWYQQTPGQGLQFLFEYFSETQRNKGNFPGRFSGRQFSNSRSEMNVSTLELGDSALYLCASRTGTQNTEAFFGQGTRLTVV.

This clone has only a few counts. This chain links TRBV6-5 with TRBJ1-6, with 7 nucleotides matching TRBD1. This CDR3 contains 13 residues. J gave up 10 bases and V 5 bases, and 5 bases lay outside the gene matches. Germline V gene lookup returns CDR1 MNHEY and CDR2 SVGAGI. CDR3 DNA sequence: TGTGCCAGCAGTAGAAGAGGGGGCTCACCCCTCCACTTT. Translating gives CASSRRGGSPLHF.

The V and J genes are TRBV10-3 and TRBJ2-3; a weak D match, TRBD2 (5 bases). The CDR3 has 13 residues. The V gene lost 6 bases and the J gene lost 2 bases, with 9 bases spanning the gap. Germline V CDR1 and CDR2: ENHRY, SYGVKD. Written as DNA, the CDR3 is TGTGCCATCAGCGAAGGACTCACAGATACGCAGTATTTT. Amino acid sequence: CAISEGLTDTQYF.

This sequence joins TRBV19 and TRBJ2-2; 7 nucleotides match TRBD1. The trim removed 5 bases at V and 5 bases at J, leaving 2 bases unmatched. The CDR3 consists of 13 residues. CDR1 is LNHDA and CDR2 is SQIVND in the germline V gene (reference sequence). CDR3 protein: CASSPQGTGELFF. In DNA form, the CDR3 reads TGTGCCAGTAGTCCACAGGGGACCGGGGAGCTGTTTTTT.

The chain's CDR3 is CASSPGAWNQPQHF. The CDR3 DNA reads TGTGCCAGCAGCCCTGGAGCTTGGAATCAGCCCCAGCATTTT. This chain links TRBV7-9 with TRBJ1-5; no firm D call. Trimming stripped 5 bases from V and 4 bases from J, with 12 bases between. Germline V gene lookup returns CDR1 SEHNR and CDR2 FQNEAQ (reference sequence). The CDR3 runs 14 residues.

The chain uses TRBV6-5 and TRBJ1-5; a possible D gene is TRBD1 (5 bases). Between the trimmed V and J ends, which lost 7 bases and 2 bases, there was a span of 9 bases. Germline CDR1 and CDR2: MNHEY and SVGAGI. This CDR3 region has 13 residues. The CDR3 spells CASNPRGNQPQHF. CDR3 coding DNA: TGTGCCAGCAATCCCAGGGGCAATCAGCCCCAGCATTTT.

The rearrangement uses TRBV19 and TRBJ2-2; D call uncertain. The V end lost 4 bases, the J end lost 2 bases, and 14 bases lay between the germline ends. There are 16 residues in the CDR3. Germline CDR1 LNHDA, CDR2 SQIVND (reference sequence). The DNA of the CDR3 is TGTGCCAGTAGTACCTTCGGTAACCGCAACACCGGGGAGCTGTTTTTT. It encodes CASSTFGNRNTGELFF. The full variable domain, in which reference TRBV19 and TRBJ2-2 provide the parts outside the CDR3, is DGGITQSPKYLFRKEGQNVTLSCEQNLNHDAMYWYRQDPGQGLRLIYYSQIVNDFQKGDIAEGYSVSREKKESFPLTVTSAQKNPTAFYLCASSTFGNRNTGELFFGEGSRLTVL.

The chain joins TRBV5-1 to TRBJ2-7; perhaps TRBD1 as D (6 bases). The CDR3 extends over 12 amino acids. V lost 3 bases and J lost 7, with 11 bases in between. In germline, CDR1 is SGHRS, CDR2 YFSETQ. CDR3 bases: TGCGCCAGCAGCTCGGACAGAGCTGAGCAGTACTTC. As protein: CASSSDRAEQYF.